Below, 25 T cell receptor beta chains from the same sample are listed, as sequenced in a study of cytomegalovirus exposure and HLA in healthy donors. Libraries were prepared by immunoSEQ multiplex PCR; TCRdb keeps only in-frame clonotypes and omits some of them. The sample holds under 200,000 clones, 89% seen once. The specimen was PBMCs. The receptors were gathered from a man in his late teens or twenties in good health and CMV-seropositive.

The V gene is TRBV6-5, the J gene TRBJ1-4; D unclear. Germline V gene lookup returns CDR1 MNHEY and CDR2 SVGAGI. V lost 6 bases and J 7 bases, leaving 15 bases between the germline ends. The CDR3 is 14 amino acids. CDR3 loop: CASRSTGSSEKLFF. The CDR3 DNA sequence: TGTGCCAGCAGATCAACGGGGTCGAGTGAAAAACTGTTTTTT.

This rearrangement joins TRBV9 to TRBJ1-2; D is ambiguous. Per germline, CDR1 SGDLS and CDR2 YYNGEE. The CDR3 runs to 16 residues. Trimming shortened V by 1 base and J by 0 bases, and 13 bases separated the two germline ends. Written as DNA, the CDR3 is TGTGCCAGCAGCGTAAGCCCCGAGGCCGCTAACTATGGCTACACCTTC. Its protein product is CASSVSPEAANYGYTF.

This clone was found once. This CDR3 reads CASSSTGGSLEQYF. DNA for the CDR3: TGCGCCAGCAGCTCGACAGGGGGTTCTCTCGAGCAGTACTTC. The V gene is TRBV5-1, the J gene TRBJ2-7, with TRBD1 identical over 9 bases. V was clipped by 3 bases and J by 6 bases; unmatched bases: 7. The germline V gene has CDR1 SGHRS and CDR2 YFSETQ. The CDR3 loop spans 14 amino acids.

The rearrangement uses TRBV11-1 and TRBJ2-2; TRBD2 matches at 9 bases. J gave up 1 base and V 6 bases, and 0 bases lay outside the gene matches. The germline gives CDR1 SGHAT, CDR2 FQDESV (reference sequence). The length of the CDR3 is 14 residues. For the CDR3, the DNA is TGTGCCAGCAGACTAGCGGGGAACACCGGGGAGCTGTTTTTT. It translates to CASRLAGNTGELFF.

The chain has TRBV28 and TRBJ2-1; D is perhaps TRBD2 (7 bases). From germline, CDR1 is MDHEN and CDR2 SYDVKM. The CDR3 runs 15 residues. Trimming cost V 5 bases and J 4 bases, with 15 bases left between them. The CDR3 nucleotides read TGTGCCAGCAGTGGGGGGGCTAGCAGTTACAATGAGCAGTTCTTC. Amino acids: CASSGGASSYNEQFF.

This clone has more than one count but fewer than ten. The rearrangement joins TRBV5-1 to TRBJ2-7; 13 bases map to TRBD2. The germline V gene has CDR1 SGHRS and CDR2 YFSETQ. V shed 5 bases and J 0 bases; nucleotides not matched to a gene: 5. There are 16 residues in the CDR3. The CDR3 protein is CASSRRTSGSSYEQYF. The CDR3 bases are TGCGCCAGCAGTAGAAGGACTAGCGGGAGCTCCTACGAGCAGTACTTC.

This clone is a singleton in its sample. The gene calls are TRBV11-2 and TRBJ1-1, with no clear D. Trimming stripped 1 base from V and 0 bases from J, with 9 bases between. Germline-derived CDR1 and CDR2 are SGHAT and FQNNGV. This CDR3 is built from 15 residues. In DNA, the CDR3 is TGTGCCAGCAGCTTAGGCAGGAACCTGAACACTGAAGCTTTCTTT. Its translation: CASSLGRNLNTEAFF.

This clone turned up a few times. The chain carries TRBV29-1 and TRBJ2-1; 10 bases agree with TRBD1. In germline, CDR1 is SQVTM, CDR2 ANQGSEA. J was trimmed by 9 bases and V by 5 bases; bases with no gene match: 7. The CDR3 runs to 13 residues. This chain's CDR3 is CSVSRDRGGEQFF. CDR3 nucleotides: TGCAGCGTTAGCCGGGACAGGGGAGGTGAGCAGTTCTTC.

This clone showed up just once. The chain has TRBV11-2 and TRBJ2-2, with no clear D. The V gene lost 5 bases and the J gene lost 3 bases, with 4 bases spanning the gap. CDR3 length: 12 amino acids. Germline-derived CDR1 and CDR2 are SGHAT and FQNNGV. The CDR3 here is CASSPYTGELFF. Here the CDR3 DNA reads TGTGCCAGCAGCCCATACACCGGGGAGCTGTTTTTT.

The chain has TRBV2 and TRBJ2-1; 7 positions agree with TRBD2. CDR3 size: 15 residues. V was pared by 7 bases and J by 4 bases, with 10 bases of the junction left unmatched. Germline CDR1 reads SNHLY; CDR2 reads FYNNEI. The CDR3 region is CASIAPGTTYNEQFF. CDR3 in DNA: TGTGCCAGCATCGCGCCAGGGACTACATACAATGAGCAGTTCTTC.

The chain recombines TRBV5-1 with TRBJ2-1, with TRBD2 matching over 10 bases. Germline assignment: CDR1 SGHRS and CDR2 YFSETQ. The CDR3 spans 15 residues. V shed 0 bases, J shed 5 bases, and the junction held 2 bases outside the gene matches. The CDR3 DNA follows: TGCGCCAGCAGCTTGGTGAGCGGGGGGGACAATGAGCAGTTCTTC. Protein: CASSLVSGGDNEQFF.

V gene TRBV18 combines with J gene TRBJ1-2, with D perhaps matching TRBD1 (5 bases). The CDR3 runs to 13 residues. The germline V and J ends were trimmed by 0 bases and 4 bases, with 6 bases remaining between them. From germline, CDR1 is KGHSH and CDR2 LQKENI. The CDR3 loop is CASSPPDIYGYTF. Written as DNA, the CDR3 is TGTGCCAGCTCACCACCGGACATCTATGGCTACACCTTC.

The chain is built from TRBV11-3 and TRBJ2-1; 8 nucleotides match TRBD2. Germline values: CDR1 SGHNT, CDR2 YENEEA. The CDR3 spans 15 residues. The trim removed 0 bases at V and 8 bases at J, leaving 6 bases unmatched. Here the CDR3 DNA reads TGTGCCAGCAGCTTAGAGGGGACTAGGGGAGATGAGCAGTTCTTC. Translation gives CASSLEGTRGDEQFF.

This chain joins TRBV5-4 and TRBJ2-7, with a possible D match to TRBD2 (6 bases). V dropped 0 bases and J dropped 5 bases, with 15 bases sitting between them. From germline, CDR1 is SGHNT and CDR2 YYREEE (reference sequence). This CDR3 spans 15 amino acids. CDR3 amino acids: CASSLDGGITHEQYF. Written as DNA, the CDR3 is TGTGCCAGCAGCTTGGACGGCGGGATAACCCACGAGCAGTACTTC. The full variable domain, completed using reference TRBV5-4 and TRBJ2-7, is ETGVTQSPTHLIKTRGQQVTLRCSSQSGHNTVSWYQQALGQGPQFIFQYYREEENGRGNFPPRFSGLQFPNYSSELNVNALELDDSALYLCASSLDGGITHEQYFGPGTRLTVT.

The rearrangement uses TRBV5-1 and TRBJ2-2; perhaps TRBD2 as D (6 bases). V shed 4 bases and J shed 1 base, with 14 bases lying between them. The CDR3 loop spans 16 amino acids. The V gene's germline CDR1 is SGHRS and CDR2 YFSETQ. The DNA of the CDR3 is TGCGCCAGCAGCCTCGGGACTCCTGAGAACACCGGGGAGCTGTTTTTT. Protein product: CASSLGTPENTGELFF. Together with reference TRBV5-1 and TRBJ2-2, the CDR3 gives the full variable domain: KAGVTQTPRYLIKTRGQQVTLSCSPISGHRSVSWYQQTPGQGLQFLFEYFSETQRNKGNFPGRFSGRQFSNSRSEMNVSTLELGDSALYLCASSLGTPENTGELFFGEGSRLTVL.

This chain joins TRBV5-6 and TRBJ2-7; D not resolved. This CDR3 contains 14 residues. Looked up from germline, CDR1 is SGHDT and CDR2 is YYEEEE. V gave up 3 bases and J gave up 4 bases, with 14 bases separating them. The CDR3 DNA sequence: TGTGCCAGCAGCTCCTTCGGGTCGAGGTACGAGCAGTACTTC. It codes for CASSSFGSRYEQYF.

The chain is built from TRBV7-9 and TRBJ2-1, with 9 bases lining up with TRBD2. Germline values: CDR1 SEHNR, CDR2 FQNEAQ (reference sequence). V trimming: 6 bases; J trimming: 9 bases; junction bases outside the gene matches: 15. The CDR3 totals 16 residues. For the CDR3, the DNA is TGTGCCAGCAGTCTCGTCTCTCTAGCGGGATCGATTGAGCAGTTCTTC. It yields the protein CASSLVSLAGSIEQFF.

The CDR3: CASSRGQGLPYEQYF. The CDR3 DNA reads as TGTGCCAGTAGTAGGGGACAGGGGCTCCCCTACGAGCAGTACTTC. This chain connects TRBV19 to TRBJ2-7; 10 bases match TRBD1. This CDR3 comprises 15 residues. V shed 4 bases and J 2 bases; nucleotides not matched to a gene: 5. Germline assignment: CDR1 LNHDA and CDR2 SQIVND (reference sequence).

J is TRBJ2-1 and V is TRBV9; weak D call: TRBD2 (6 bases). Germline CDR1 is SGDLS and CDR2 is YYNGEE. The ends were cut back, 3 bases at V and 1 base at J, with 11 bases in the middle. The CDR3 spans 15 residues. DNA of the CDR3: TGTGCCAGCAGCGAGGGGACTCTTTCCTACAATGAGCAGTTCTTC. Translation: CASSEGTLSYNEQFF.

The chain joins TRBV2 to TRBJ1-1; TRBD1 might be the D (5 bases). V lost 8 bases and J lost 7, with 8 bases in between. Looked up from germline, CDR1 is SNHLY and CDR2 is FYNNEI. This CDR3 is 10 amino acids long. In DNA, the CDR3 is TGTGCCAGCGGGGCCTATGAAGCTTTCTTT. Residues: CASGAYEAFF.

The CDR3 DNA follows: TGTGCCAGCAGTTTATACAGGGGTGAGGAAGCTTTCTTT. The encoded protein is CASSLYRGEEAFF. J is TRBJ1-1 and V is TRBV28, with TRBD1 matching over 7 bases. Germline V gene sequence: CDR1 MDHEN, CDR2 SYDVKM. This CDR3 region has 13 residues. V lost 1 base to trimming and J lost 8 bases; unmatched junction nucleotides: 4. The entire variable domain, with the rest obtained from reference TRBV28 and TRBJ1-1, is as follows: DVKVTQSSRYLVKRTGEKVFLECVQDMDHENMFWYRQDPGLGLRLIYFSYDVKMKEKGDIPEGYSVSREKKERFSLILESASTNQTSMYLCASSLYRGEEAFFGQGTRLTVV.

The chain has TRBV9 and TRBJ2-1, with 9 nucleotides matching TRBD2. V lost 3 bases to trimming and J lost 6 bases; unmatched junction nucleotides: 7. This CDR3 has 15 residues. The V gene's germline CDR1 is SGDLS and CDR2 YYNGEE. CDR3: CASSEVAGAGNEQFF. The CDR3 DNA reads TGTGCCAGCAGCGAGGTAGCGGGAGCAGGCAATGAGCAGTTCTTC.

The genes are TRBV12-5 and TRBJ2-7; 8 bases line up with TRBD2. Losses at the gene ends were 3 bases for V and 5 bases for J; bases not matched to a gene: 12. Per the germline V gene, CDR1 is LGHNT and CDR2 is FRNRAP. The CDR3 runs 16 residues. Here the CDR3 DNA reads TGTGCTAGTGGTTTACGGGCGGGAGGATACGGCCACGAGCAGTACTTC. Its translation is CASGLRAGGYGHEQYF.

This rearrangement joins TRBV10-1 to TRBJ2-5; 9 bases are a match to TRBD1. The CDR3 length is 15 residues. Looked up from germline, CDR1 is WNHNN and CDR2 is SYGVQD (reference sequence). V shed 0 bases and J 7 bases; nucleotides not matched to a gene: 6. The CDR3 spells CASSESGQGVGTQYF. In nucleotides, the CDR3 is TGCGCCAGCAGTGAGTCGGGACAGGGAGTCGGGACCCAGTACTTC.

This rearrangement joins TRBV18 to TRBJ1-3; a possible D gene is TRBD1 (5 bases). From germline, CDR1 is KGHSH and CDR2 LQKENI. The V end lost 4 bases, the J end lost 0 bases, and 10 bases lay between the germline ends. The CDR3 has 15 amino acids. The CDR3 sequence: CASSRAGGSGNTIYF. The CDR3 DNA is TGTGCCAGCTCACGGGCCGGGGGCTCTGGAAACACCATATATTTT.